The present TCR beta chain was sequenced within a study of blood T cell repertoires in COVID-19 (dated by TCRdb to 2019 to 2021). Regarding the study in general: The collaborator samples originated in the United States, Italy and Spain and spanned the acute and convalescent phases of COVID-19. The material from the prospective study consisted of cDNA or gDNA derived from T cells, B-cell-depleted T cells, or PBMCs. Deeply sampled blood TCRbeta repertoires from subjects exposed to, actively infected with, or recovered from COVID-19 were included in the dataset. The repertoires were made available in a free public database intended to serve as a resource for research on the immune response to SARS-CoV-2. The samples were drawn from two sources: the first 160 participants of the ongoing ImmuneRACE study, and 1,200 or so subjects contributed by 6 global collaborators. Sample metadata almost always included a de-identified subject ID, COVID-19 status, age in years and sex. Where available, HLA class I and class II types were obtained from metadata supplied by the sample provider rather than from assay-based typing.

Comments on this clone: No antigen is known for it. Base qualities are missing; no much larger clone stands one base away.

TCRbeta CDR3 regions were amplified from genomic DNA by means of the immunoSEQ Assay, a bias-controlled multiplex PCR. The paper's data handling went like this. Within the assay, amplification of reference gene primers was used to estimate how many nucleated cells each sample contained. To quantify the absolute abundance of each unique TCRbeta CDR3 rearrangement, sequence reads were collapsed and filtered. For each sample, productive Simpson clonality was calculated as the square root of Simpson's diversity index over productive rearrangements. TCRdb took over this immuneACCESS table, retaining in-frame rearrangements with V and J assigned. Such tables are incomplete; in checked studies, under half of the missing clones stem from an unresolved V gene, and the remainder is unexplained. That table is the source of V, J and clone size, and D and trimming were worked out from the DNA. Within this sample are about 140,000 clones, with more than 75% of them counted one time only. The ten largest make up 11% of the sample.

In the prospective study, participants were about 18 to 95 years old, resided in 24 geographic areas of the United States, and were enrolled through a virtual design. To assign participants to cohorts, the prospective study relied on clinical history that participants themselves reported in a screening survey and a study questionnaire. Recovered participants in ImmuneRACE Cohort 3 were defined by two consecutive negative NP/OP PCR tests, clearance by a healthcare professional, or resolution of symptoms. In the prospective study, whole blood, serum and a nasopharyngeal or oropharyngeal swab were collected from each participant by mobile phlebotomists. Over an approximately 2-month period, participants in the prospective study had the option of providing additional blood draws and questionnaires. Before DNA extraction, blood samples from the prospective study were shipped at room temperature or frozen.

CDR1 SQVTM and CDR2 ANQGSEA are derived from the germline V gene. Trimming leaves V shorter by 6 bases and J shorter by 8 bases, with the junction holding 7 bases beyond the gene matches. From the cysteine through the phenylalanine, the CDR3 covers 13 amino acids. CDR3 DNA is the only sequence kept; it has 39 bases, read in frame from the first base. Here is what the overall study found, with its caveats: The quantity of clinical and demographic metadata differed by source and by participant and was supplied without curation.

The rearranged segments are TRBV29-1 and TRBJ2-1; 10 central bases correspond to TRBD1. The TCR comes from a man in his fifties or sixties who had recovered from COVID-19. The material sequenced was PBMCs or T cells enriched from blood (not recorded which). The CDR3: CSVGTGVGYEQFF. The DNA is as follows: TGCAGCGTAGGGACAGGGGTGGGGTATGAGCAGTTCTTC.